This TCR beta chain was captured in a study of blood T cell repertoires in COVID-19. V lost 1 base to trimming and J lost 2 bases, with 9 bases between them. This CDR3 spans 16 amino acids. Germline V lookup: CDR1 SGHDN, CDR2 FVKESK. TCRdb's copy holds only in-frame clones and misses some; the assay was immunoSEQ multiplex PCR. This sample has about 210,000 clones, with over 80% found just once. Participant reports of clinical history set cohort assignment. Sequenced input: PBMCs or T cells enriched from blood (not recorded which). V gene TRBV14 combines with J gene TRBJ1-6, with D perhaps TRBD1 (6 bases). The source of this sequence is a man younger than 30 with acute COVID-19. CDR3 nucleotide sequence: TGTGCCAGCAGCCAAGCTGGGGGCGCCTATAATTCACCCCTCCACTTT. Amino acids: CASSQAGGAYNSPLHF.